This is a list of T cell receptor beta chains from one sample in a study of blood T cells in healthy people across ages. One entry per CDR3 protein, called by TCRdb with MiXCR from the 5' RACE reads. The data hold around 1,800,000 distinct CDR3 sequences, with about two fifths observed a single time. Sequenced material: blood. These receptor sequences come from a human donor in good health. CDR3s include the opening cysteine and the closing phenylalanine or tryptophan. D genes are given only for firm matches. Clone sizes are given selectively: once, few, many, or a class where the clone is expanded.

clone size	V gene	J gene	D gene	CDR3 protein	CDR3 DNA
NA	TRBV7-3	TRBJ1-2	NA	CASSLWAGAGYTF	TGTGCCAGCAGCTTATGGGCGGGGGCTGGCTACACCTTC
NA	TRBV12-3/TRBV12-4	TRBJ2-1	TRBD2	CASTIAGFLDEQFF	TGTGCCAGCACTATAGCGGGGTTCTTGGATGAGCAGTTCTTC
NA	TRBV20-1	TRBJ2-3	TRBD2	CSARQSGGKDTRYF	TGCAGTGCTAGACAGAGCGGGGGGAAAGATACGCGGTATTTT
NA	TRBV9	TRBJ2-4	NA	CASSVGLGGDIQYF	TGTGCCAGCAGCGTAGGGCTAGGGGGGGACATTCAGTACTTC
few	TRBV7-2	TRBJ2-7	NA	CASSFKGGTSYEQYF	TGTGCCAGCAGCTTTAAGGGGGGAACCTCCTACGAGCAGTACTTC
NA	TRBV20-1	TRBJ1-1	NA	CSASKRGSEAFF	TGCAGTGCTAGTAAACGAGGTTCCGAAGCTTTCTTT
NA	TRBV24-1	TRBJ2-5	TRBD1	CATSDDRERETQYF	TGTGCCACCAGTGATGACAGGGAGAGGGAGACCCAGTACTTC
few	TRBV7-2	TRBJ2-7	NA	CASSLSPGQGYEQYF	TGTGCCAGCAGCCTGAGTCCGGGACAAGGATACGAGCAGTACTTC
NA	TRBV4-3	TRBJ1-1	NA	CASSQDHRGDTEAFF	TGCGCCAGCAGCCAAGATCATAGGGGCGACACTGAAGCTTTCTTT
few	TRBV20-1	TRBJ1-5	NA	CSAIGRANQPQHF	TGCAGTGCTATAGGGCGGGCCAATCAGCCCCAGCATTTT
NA	TRBV6-5	TRBJ2-4	NA	CASSPTWAVNYGQYF	TGTGCCAGCAGTCCTACATGGGCAGTAAACTACGGGCAGTACTTC
few	TRBV7-9	TRBJ2-7	NA	CASSLARGRNYEQYF	TGTGCCAGCAGCTTAGCGCGAGGGCGGAACTACGAGCAGTACTTC
NA	TRBV7-2	TRBJ2-4	TRBD1	CASSRGQPEIQYF	TGTGCCAGCAGCCGGGGACAGCCTGAGATTCAGTACTTC
few	TRBV15	TRBJ1-5	NA	CATSREQGVYGNQPQHF	TGTGCCACCAGCAGAGAACAGGGTGTGTATGGCAATCAGCCCCAGCATTTT
NA	TRBV9	TRBJ1-5	NA	CASSVGRYNQPQHF	TGTGCCAGCAGCGTCGGACGGTATAATCAGCCCCAGCATTTT
few	TRBV5-1	TRBJ2-7	NA	CASSLSRSPYEQYF	TGCGCCAGCAGCTTGAGTCGATCCCCCTACGAGCAGTACTTC
few	TRBV3-1	TRBJ1-2	TRBD1	CASSHQWGQGARGYTF	TGTGCCAGCAGCCATCAATGGGGGCAGGGGGCGCGTGGCTACACCTTC
once	TRBV10-3	TRBJ2-7	TRBD1	CAIRALAGGPSGEQYF	TGTGCCATCAGGGCTTTAGCAGGGGGCCCCTCGGGCGAGCAGTACTTC
few	TRBV20-1	TRBJ2-7	NA	CSASIRDTYEQYF	TGCAGTGCTAGTATCCGGGACACGTACGAGCAGTACTTC
NA	TRBV4-2	TRBJ2-5	TRBD2	CASSALAGLEKETQYF	TGTGCCAGCAGCGCTCTAGCGGGGCTCGAGAAAGAGACCCAGTACTTC
NA	TRBV11-3	TRBJ2-4	NA	CASSLGGALENIQYF	TGTGCCAGCAGCCTGGGGGGGGCCTTGGAAAACATTCAGTACTTC
NA	TRBV12-3/TRBV12-4	TRBJ2-1	NA	CASSFGGVAYNEQFF	TGTGCCAGCAGTTTCGGTGGGGTCGCCTACAATGAGCAGTTCTTC
NA	TRBV12-3/TRBV12-4	TRBJ2-3	NA	CATTKGYTQYF	TGTGCCACCACCAAGGGGTATACGCAGTATTTT
many	TRBV29-1	TRBJ2-1	NA	CSVGAGSYNEQFF	TGCAGCGTGGGGGCAGGGTCCTACAATGAGCAGTTCTTC
NA	TRBV7-2	TRBJ1-5	NA	CASRESYSNQPQHF	TGTGCCAGCAGGGAGAGTTATAGCAATCAGCCCCAGCATTTT
NA	TRBV7-9	TRBJ2-3	NA	CASSLDEATGDTQYF	TGTGCCAGCAGCTTAGACGAGGCTACGGGGGATACGCAGTATTTT
NA	TRBV9	TRBJ1-4	NA	CASSASRTRNEKLFF	TGTGCCAGCAGCGCGTCCCGGACCAGGAATGAAAAACTGTTTTTT
many	TRBV10-3	TRBJ2-4	NA	CAISKPGQENIQYF	TGTGCCATCTCTAAACCGGGACAAGAAAACATTCAGTACTTC
NA	TRBV5-1	TRBJ1-1	NA	CASSSGVQGHTEAFF	TGCGCCAGCAGCTCCGGAGTTCAGGGTCACACTGAAGCTTTCTTT
few	TRBV24-1	TRBJ2-1	NA	CATSDTAPIVEQFF	TGTGCCACCAGTGATACCGCTCCCATAGTAGAGCAGTTCTTC
many	TRBV6-4	TRBJ1-2	NA	CASSDGNYGYTF	TGTGCCAGCAGTGACGGGAACTATGGCTACACCTTC
NA	TRBV4-1	TRBJ2-7	TRBD2	CASNQLRLAGTYEQYF	TGCGCCAGCAACCAACTCAGACTAGCGGGCACCTACGAGCAGTACTTC
NA	TRBV29-1	TRBJ2-7	NA	CSVKEVQGSEQYF	TGCAGCGTTAAGGAGGTACAGGGATCCGAGCAGTACTTC
NA	TRBV12-3/TRBV12-4	TRBJ1-4	NA	CASRPGNSHEKLFF	TGTGCCAGCAGACCAGGGAACAGTCACGAAAAACTGTTTTTT
few	TRBV11-3	TRBJ2-1	NA	CASSPRGTNEQFF	TGTGCCAGCAGCCCCCGGGGGACCAATGAGCAGTTCTTC
NA	TRBV29-1	TRBJ1-4	NA	CSVEDPNGGTNEKLFF	TGCAGCGTTGAAGATCCTAATGGAGGAACTAATGAAAAACTGTTTTTT
NA	TRBV7-6	TRBJ2-7	NA	CASSRGPISGTEPYEQYF	TGTGCCAGCAGCCGAGGTCCTATATCCGGGACGGAACCCTACGAGCAGTACTTC
many	TRBV7-2	TRBJ2-3	NA	CASSLLGGDTQYF	TGTGCCAGCAGCTTACTCGGTGGGGATACGCAGTATTTT
few	TRBV18	TRBJ1-2	NA	CASSPNRQFIYGYTF	TGTGCCAGCTCACCTAATCGACAGTTTATCTATGGCTACACCTTC
few	TRBV5-1	TRBJ1-1	NA	CASSFRAANTEAFF	TGCGCCAGCAGCTTTAGGGCAGCCAACACTGAAGCTTTCTTT
NA	TRBV10-3	TRBJ2-7	NA	CAIQTDSYEQYF	TGTGCCATTCAAACTGACTCCTACGAGCAGTACTTC
NA	TRBV7-9	TRBJ1-2	NA	CASSSPGTSGYTF	TGTGCCAGCAGCTCCCCCGGGACCAGTGGCTACACCTTC
once	TRBV24-1	TRBJ2-5	NA	CATSDVLETQYF	TGTGCCACCAGCGACGTCCTGGAGACCCAGTACTTC
NA	TRBV20-1	TRBJ2-1	NA	CSARDGKFTYNEQFF	TGCAGTGCTAGAGATGGGAAGTTCACCTACAATGAGCAGTTCTTC
NA	TRBV7-2	TRBJ2-7	NA	CASGAGALGSNYEQYF	TGTGCCAGCGGGGCGGGGGCCCTCGGTAGTAACTACGAGCAGTACTTC